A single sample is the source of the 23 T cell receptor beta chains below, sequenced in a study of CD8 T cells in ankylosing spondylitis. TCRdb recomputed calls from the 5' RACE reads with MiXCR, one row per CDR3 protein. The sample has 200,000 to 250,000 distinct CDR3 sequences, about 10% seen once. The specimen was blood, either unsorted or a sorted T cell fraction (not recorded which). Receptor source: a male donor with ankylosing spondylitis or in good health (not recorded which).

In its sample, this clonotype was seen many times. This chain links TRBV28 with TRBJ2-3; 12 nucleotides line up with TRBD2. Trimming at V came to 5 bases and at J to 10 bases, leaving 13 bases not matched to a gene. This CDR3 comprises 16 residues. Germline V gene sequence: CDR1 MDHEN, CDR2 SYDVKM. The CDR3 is CASSRILAGGRNPQYF. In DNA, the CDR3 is TGTGCCAGCAGTCGGATACTAGCGGGGGGCCGAAACCCGCAGTATTTT.

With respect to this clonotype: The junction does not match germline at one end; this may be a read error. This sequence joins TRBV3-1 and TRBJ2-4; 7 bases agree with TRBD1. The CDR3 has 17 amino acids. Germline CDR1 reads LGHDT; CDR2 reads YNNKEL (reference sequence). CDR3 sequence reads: CTSRPTGATPAKNIQYF. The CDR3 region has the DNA TGTACCAGCAGGCCAACAGGGGCCACTCCTGCCAAAAACATTCAGTACTTC. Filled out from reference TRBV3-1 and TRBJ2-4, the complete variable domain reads DTAVSQTPKYLVTQMGNDKSIKCEQNLGHDTMYWYKQDSKKFLKIMFSYNNKELIINETVPNRFSPKSPDKAHLNLHINSLELGDSAVYFCTSRPTGATPAKNIQYFGAGTRLSVL.

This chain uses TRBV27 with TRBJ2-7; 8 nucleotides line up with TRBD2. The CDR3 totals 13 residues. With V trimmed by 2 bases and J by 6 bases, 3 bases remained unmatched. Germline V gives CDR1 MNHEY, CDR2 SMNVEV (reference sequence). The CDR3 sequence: CASSLLAGGEQYF. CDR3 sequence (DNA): TGTGCCAGCAGTTTACTGGCGGGGGGCGAGCAGTACTTC.

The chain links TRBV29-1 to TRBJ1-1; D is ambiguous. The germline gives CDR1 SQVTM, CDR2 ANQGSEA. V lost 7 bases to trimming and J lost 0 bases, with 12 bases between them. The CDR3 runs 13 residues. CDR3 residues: CSAPTPMNTEAFF. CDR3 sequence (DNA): TGCAGCGCTCCGACACCGATGAACACTGAAGCTTTCTTT.

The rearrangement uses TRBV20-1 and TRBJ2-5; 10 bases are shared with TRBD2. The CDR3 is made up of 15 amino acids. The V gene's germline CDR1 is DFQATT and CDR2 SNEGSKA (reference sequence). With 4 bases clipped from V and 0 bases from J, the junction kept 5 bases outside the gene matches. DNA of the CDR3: TGCAGTGCTACCGGGACTAGCGCGAACCAAGAGACCCAGTACTTC. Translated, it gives CSATGTSANQETQYF.

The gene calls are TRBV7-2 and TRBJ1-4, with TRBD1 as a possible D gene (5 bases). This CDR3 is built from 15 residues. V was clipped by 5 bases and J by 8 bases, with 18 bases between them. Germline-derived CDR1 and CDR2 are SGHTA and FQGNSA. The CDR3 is CASSAAQGLSEKLFF. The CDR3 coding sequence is TGTGCCAGCAGCGCAGCGCAGGGACTCTCGGAAAAACTGTTTTTT.

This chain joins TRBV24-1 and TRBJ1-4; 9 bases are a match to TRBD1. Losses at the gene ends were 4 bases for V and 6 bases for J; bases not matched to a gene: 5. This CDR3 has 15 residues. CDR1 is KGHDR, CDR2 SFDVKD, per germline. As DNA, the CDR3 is TGTGCCACCAGTGAACGACAGGGGGTGCATGAAAAACTGTTTTTT. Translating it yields CATSERQGVHEKLFF.

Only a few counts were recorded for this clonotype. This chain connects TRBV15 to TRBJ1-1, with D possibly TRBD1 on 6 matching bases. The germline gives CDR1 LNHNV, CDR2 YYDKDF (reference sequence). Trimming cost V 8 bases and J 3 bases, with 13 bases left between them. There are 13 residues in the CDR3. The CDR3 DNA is TGTGCCACCGGGAGACAGGTGGACACTGAAGCTTTCTTT. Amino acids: CATGRQVDTEAFF.

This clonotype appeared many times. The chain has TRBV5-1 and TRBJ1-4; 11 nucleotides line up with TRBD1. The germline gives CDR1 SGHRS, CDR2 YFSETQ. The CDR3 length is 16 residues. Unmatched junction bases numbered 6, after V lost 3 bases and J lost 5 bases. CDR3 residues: CASSYWTGGRNEKLFF. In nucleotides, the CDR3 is TGCGCCAGCAGCTACTGGACAGGGGGCCGGAATGAAAAACTGTTTTTT.

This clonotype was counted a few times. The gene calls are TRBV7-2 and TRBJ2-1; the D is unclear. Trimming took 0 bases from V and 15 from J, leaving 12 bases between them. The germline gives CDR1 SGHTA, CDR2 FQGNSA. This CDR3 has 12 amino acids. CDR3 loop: CASSLATERAFF. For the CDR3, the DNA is TGTGCCAGCAGCTTAGCCACAGAACGGGCGTTCTTC. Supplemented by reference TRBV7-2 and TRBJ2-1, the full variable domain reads GAGVSQSPSNKVTEKGKDVELRCDPISGHTALYWYRQSLGQGLEFLIYFQGNSAPDKSGLPSDRFSAERTGGSVSTLTIQRTQQEDSAVYLCASSLATERAFFGPGTRLTVL.

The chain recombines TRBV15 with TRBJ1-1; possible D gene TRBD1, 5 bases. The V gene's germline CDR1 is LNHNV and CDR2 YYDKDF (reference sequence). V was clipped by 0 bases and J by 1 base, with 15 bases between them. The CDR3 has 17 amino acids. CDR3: CATSRDLGQGPNTEAFF. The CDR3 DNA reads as TGTGCCACCAGCAGAGATCTGGGTCAGGGACCGAACACTGAAGCTTTCTTT.

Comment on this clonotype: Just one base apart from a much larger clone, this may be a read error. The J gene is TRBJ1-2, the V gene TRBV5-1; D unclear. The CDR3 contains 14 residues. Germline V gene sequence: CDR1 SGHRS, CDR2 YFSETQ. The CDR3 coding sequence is TGCGCCAGCAGCTTAACGACGGGAGACTATGGCGACACCTTC. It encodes CASSLTTGDYGDTF.

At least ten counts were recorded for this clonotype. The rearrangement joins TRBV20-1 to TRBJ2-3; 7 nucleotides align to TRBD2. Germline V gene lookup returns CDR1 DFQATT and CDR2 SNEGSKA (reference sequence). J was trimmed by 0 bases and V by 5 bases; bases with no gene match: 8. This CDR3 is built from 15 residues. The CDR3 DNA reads TGCAGTGCTCATTCAGGGCGGGAGAGCACAGATACGCAGTATTTT. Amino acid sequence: CSAHSGRESTDTQYF.

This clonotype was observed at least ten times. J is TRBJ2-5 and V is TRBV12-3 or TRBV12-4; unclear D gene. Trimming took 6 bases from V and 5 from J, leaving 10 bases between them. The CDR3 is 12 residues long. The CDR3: CASSPSLETQYF. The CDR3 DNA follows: TGTGCCAGCAGCCCGTCTCTCGAGACCCAGTACTTC.

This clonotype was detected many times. The chain's CDR3 is CASVLGRLKETQYF. The CDR3 region has the DNA TGTGCCAGCGTGCTGGGCCGCTTAAAAGAGACCCAGTACTTC. The chain has TRBV7-2 and TRBJ2-5; D unclear. The CDR3 extends over 14 amino acids. Germline-derived CDR1 and CDR2 are SGHTA and FQGNSA. Trimming pared 8 bases from V and 3 bases from J, leaving 16 bases between.

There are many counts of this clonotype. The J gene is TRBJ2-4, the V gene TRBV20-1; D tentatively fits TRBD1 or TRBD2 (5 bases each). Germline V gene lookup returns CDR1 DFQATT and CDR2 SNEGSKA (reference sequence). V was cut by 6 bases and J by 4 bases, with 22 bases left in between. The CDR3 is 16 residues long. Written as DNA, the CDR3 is TGCAGTGCGCTACCCGGGACCGCCGGAAAAAAAAACATTCAGTACTTC. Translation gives CSALPGTAGKKNIQYF.

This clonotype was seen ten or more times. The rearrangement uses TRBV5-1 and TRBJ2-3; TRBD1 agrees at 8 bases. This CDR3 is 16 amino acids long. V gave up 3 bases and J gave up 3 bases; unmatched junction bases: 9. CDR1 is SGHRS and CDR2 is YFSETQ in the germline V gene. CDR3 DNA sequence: TGCGCCAGCAGCTCGTCGGTGGGACAGGTAACAGATACGCAGTATTTT. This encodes CASSSSVGQVTDTQYF. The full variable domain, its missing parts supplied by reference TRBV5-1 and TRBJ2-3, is KAGVTQTPRYLIKTRGQQVTLSCSPISGHRSVSWYQQTPGQGLQFLFEYFSETQRNKGNFPGRFSGRQFSNSRSEMNVSTLELGDSALYLCASSSSVGQVTDTQYFGPGTRLTVL.

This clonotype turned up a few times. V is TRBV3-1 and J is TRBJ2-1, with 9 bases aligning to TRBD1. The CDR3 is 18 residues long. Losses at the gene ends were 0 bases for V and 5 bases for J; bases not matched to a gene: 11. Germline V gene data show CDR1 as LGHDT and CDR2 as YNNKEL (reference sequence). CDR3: CASSQDVRTTGGHNEQFF. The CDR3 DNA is TGTGCCAGCAGCCAAGATGTCCGGACGACAGGGGGGCACAATGAGCAGTTCTTC.

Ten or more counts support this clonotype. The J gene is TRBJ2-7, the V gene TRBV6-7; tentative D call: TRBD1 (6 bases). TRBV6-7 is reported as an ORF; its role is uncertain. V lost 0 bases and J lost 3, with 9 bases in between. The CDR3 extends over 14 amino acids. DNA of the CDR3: TGTGCCAGCAGTTACTCCGGGACAAACTACGAGCAGTACTTC. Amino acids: CASSYSGTNYEQYF.

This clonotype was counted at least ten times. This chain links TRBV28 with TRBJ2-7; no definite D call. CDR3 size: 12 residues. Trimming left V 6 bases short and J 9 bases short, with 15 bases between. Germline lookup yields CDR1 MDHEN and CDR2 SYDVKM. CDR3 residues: CASSTPTYGQYF. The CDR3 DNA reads TGTGCCAGCAGCACACCAACCTATGGGCAGTACTTC.

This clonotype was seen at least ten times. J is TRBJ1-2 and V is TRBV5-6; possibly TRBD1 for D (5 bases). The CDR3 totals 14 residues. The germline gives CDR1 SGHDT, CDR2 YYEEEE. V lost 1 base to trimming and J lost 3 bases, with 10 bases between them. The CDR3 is CASSLMQGHYGYTF. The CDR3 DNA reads TGTGCCAGCAGCTTGATGCAGGGTCACTATGGCTACACCTTC.

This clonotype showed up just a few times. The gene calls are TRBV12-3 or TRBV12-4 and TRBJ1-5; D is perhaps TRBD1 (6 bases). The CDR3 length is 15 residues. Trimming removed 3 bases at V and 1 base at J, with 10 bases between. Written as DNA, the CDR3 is TGTGCCAGCAGTTTCTTGGGGGCGAGCAATCAGCCCCAGCATTTT. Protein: CASSFLGASNQPQHF.

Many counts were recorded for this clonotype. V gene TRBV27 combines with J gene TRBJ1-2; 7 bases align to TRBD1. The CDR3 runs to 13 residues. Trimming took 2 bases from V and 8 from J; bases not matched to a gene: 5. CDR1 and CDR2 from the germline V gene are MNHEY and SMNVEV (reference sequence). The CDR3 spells CASSLVRGQGYTF. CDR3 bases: TGTGCCAGCAGTTTAGTAAGGGGGCAGGGCTACACCTTC.